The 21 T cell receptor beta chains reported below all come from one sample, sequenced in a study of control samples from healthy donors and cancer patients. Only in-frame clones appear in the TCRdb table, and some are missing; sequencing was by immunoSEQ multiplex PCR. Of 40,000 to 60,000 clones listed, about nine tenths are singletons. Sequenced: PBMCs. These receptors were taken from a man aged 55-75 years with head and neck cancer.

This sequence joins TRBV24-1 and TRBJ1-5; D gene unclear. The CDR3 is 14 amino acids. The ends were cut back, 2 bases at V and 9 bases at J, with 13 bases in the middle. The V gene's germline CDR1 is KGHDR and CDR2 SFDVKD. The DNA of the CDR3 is TGTGCCACCAGTGATTCGGGCGGAATCAGGCCCCAGCATTTT. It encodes CATSDSGGIRPQHF.

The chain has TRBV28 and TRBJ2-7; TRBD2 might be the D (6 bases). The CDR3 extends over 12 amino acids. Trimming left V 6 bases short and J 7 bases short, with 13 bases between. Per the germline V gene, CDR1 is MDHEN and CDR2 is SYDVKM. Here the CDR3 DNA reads TGTGCCAGCAGGGCCCAACGGGGGGAGCAGTACTTC. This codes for CASRAQRGEQYF. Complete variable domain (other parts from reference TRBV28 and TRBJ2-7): DVKVTQSSRYLVKRTGEKVFLECVQDMDHENMFWYRQDPGLGLRLIYFSYDVKMKEKGDIPEGYSVSREKKERFSLILESASTNQTSMYLCASRAQRGEQYFGPGTRLTVT.

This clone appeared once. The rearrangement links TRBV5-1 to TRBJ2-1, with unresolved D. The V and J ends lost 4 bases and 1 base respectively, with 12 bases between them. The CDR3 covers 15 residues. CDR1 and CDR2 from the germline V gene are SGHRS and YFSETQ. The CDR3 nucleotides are TGCGCCAGCAGCAACGAAGGGATGTCCTACAATGAGCAGTTCTTC. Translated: CASSNEGMSYNEQFF. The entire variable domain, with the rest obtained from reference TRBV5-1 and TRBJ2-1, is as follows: KAGVTQTPRYLIKTRGQQVTLSCSPISGHRSVSWYQQTPGQGLQFLFEYFSETQRNKGNFPGRFSGRQFSNSRSEMNVSTLELGDSALYLCASSNEGMSYNEQFFGPGTRLTVL.

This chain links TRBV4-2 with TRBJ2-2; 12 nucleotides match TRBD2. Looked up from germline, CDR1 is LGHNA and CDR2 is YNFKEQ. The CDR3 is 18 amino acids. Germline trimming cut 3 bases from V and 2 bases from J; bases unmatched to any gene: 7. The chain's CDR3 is CASSQETSGSENTGELFF. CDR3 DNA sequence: TGTGCCAGCAGCCAGGAGACTAGCGGGAGCGAAAACACCGGGGAGCTGTTTTTT.

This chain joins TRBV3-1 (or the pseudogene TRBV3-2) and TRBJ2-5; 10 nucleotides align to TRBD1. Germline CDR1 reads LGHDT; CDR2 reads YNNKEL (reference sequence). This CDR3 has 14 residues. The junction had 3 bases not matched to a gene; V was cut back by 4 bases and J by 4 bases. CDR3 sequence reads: CASSPGTGAETQYF. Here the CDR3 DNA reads TGTGCCAGCAGCCCTGGGACAGGGGCAGAGACCCAGTACTTC.

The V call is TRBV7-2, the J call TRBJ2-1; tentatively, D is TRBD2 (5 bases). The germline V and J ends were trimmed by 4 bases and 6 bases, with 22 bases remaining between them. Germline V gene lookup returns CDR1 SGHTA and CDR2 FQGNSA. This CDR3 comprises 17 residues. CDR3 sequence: CASSSTNWESPLNEQFF. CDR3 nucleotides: TGTGCCAGCAGCTCAACGAACTGGGAGAGTCCTCTCAATGAGCAGTTCTTC.

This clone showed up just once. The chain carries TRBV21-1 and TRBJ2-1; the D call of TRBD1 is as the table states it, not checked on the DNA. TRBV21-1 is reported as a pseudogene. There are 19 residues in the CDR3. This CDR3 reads CASSLGRDFGTGGNNEQFF. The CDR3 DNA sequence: TGTGCCAGCAGCCTAGGACGGGATTTCGGGACAGGTGGGAACAATGAGCAGTTCTTC.

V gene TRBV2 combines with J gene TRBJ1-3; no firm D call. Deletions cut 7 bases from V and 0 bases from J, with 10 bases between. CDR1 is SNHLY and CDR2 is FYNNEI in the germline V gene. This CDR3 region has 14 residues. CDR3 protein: CASKRDSSGNTIYF. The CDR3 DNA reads TGTGCCAGCAAGAGAGACTCCTCTGGAAACACCATATATTTT.

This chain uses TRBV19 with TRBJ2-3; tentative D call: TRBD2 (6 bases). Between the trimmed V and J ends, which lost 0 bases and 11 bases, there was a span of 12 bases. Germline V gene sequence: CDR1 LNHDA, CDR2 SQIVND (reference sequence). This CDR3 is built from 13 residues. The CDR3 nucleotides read TGTGCCAGTAGTATAGAAGGCGGGATTAAGCAGTATTTT. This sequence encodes CASSIEGGIKQYF.

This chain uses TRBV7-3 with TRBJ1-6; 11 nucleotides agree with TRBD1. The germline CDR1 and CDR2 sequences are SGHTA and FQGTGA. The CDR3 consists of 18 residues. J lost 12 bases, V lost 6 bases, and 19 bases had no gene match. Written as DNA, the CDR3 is TGTGCCAGCAGGTTTACCGGGACAGGGGGATTCGTGGAAAAACCCCTCCACTTT. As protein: CASRFTGTGGFVEKPLHF.

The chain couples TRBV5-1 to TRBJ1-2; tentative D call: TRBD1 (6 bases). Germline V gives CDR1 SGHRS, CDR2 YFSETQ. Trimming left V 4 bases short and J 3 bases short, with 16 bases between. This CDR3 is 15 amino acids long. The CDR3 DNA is TGCGCCAGCAGCCCGTTGACAGGAGAAGACTATGGCTACACCTTC. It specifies CASSPLTGEDYGYTF.

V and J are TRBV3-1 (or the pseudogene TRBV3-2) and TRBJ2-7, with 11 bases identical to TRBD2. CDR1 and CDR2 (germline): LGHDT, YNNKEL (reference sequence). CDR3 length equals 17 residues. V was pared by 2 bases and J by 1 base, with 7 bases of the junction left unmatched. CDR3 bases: TGTGCCAGCAGCCAACGACTAGCGGGGCGGGGGTCCTACGAGCAGTACTTC. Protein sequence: CASSQRLAGRGSYEQYF.

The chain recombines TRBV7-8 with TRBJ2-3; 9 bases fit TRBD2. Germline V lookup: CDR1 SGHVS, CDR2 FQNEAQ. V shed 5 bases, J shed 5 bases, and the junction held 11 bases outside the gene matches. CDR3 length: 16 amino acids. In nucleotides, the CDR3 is TGTGCCAGCAGCCCCGGGACTAGCATTTTGGTAGATACGCAGTATTTT. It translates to CASSPGTSILVDTQYF.

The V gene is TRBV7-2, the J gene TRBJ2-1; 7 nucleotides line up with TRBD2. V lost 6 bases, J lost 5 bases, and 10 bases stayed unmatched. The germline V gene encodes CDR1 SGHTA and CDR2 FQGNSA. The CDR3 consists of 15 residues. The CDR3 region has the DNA TGTGCCAGCAGGCATACGGGGGGAAATCACAATGAGCAGTTCTTC. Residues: CASRHTGGNHNEQFF.

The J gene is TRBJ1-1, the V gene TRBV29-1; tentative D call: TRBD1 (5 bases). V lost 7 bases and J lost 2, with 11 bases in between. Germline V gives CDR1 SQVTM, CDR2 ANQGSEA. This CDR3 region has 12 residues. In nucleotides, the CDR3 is TGCAGCGCTGACAGCTATAACACTGAAGCTTTCTTT. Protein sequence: CSADSYNTEAFF. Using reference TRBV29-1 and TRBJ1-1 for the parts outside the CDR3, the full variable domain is SAVISQKPSRDICQRGTSLTIQCQVDSQVTMMFWYRQQPGQSLTLIATANQGSEATYESGFVIDKFPISRPNLTFSTLTVSNMSPEDSSIYLCSADSYNTEAFFGQGTRLTVV.

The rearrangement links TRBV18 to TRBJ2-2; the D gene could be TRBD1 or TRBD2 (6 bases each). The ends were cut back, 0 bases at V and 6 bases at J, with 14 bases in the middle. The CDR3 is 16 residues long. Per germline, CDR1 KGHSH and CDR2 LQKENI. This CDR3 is CASSPPPGGAAGELFF. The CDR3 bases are TGTGCCAGCTCACCACCGCCCGGGGGCGCGGCCGGGGAGCTGTTTTTT.

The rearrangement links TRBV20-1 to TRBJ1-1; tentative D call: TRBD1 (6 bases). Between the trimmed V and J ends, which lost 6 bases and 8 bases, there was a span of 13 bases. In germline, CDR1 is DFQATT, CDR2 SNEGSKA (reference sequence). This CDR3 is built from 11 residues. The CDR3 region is CSALRQEEAFF. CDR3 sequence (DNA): TGCAGTGCGCTTAGACAGGAGGAAGCTTTCTTT.

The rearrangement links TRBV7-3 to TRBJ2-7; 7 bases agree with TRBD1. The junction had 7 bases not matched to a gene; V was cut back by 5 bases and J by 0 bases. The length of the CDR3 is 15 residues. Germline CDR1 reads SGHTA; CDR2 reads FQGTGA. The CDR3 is CASSLGQVPSYEQYF. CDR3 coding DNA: TGTGCCAGCAGCCTCGGACAGGTCCCCTCCTACGAGCAGTACTTC.

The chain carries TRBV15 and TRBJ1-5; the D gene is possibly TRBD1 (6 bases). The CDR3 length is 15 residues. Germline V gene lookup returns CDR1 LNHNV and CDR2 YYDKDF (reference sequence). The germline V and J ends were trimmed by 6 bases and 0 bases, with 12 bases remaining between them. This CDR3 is CATRRTGHSNQPQHF. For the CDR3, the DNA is TGTGCCACCAGAAGAACAGGGCATAGCAATCAGCCCCAGCATTTT.

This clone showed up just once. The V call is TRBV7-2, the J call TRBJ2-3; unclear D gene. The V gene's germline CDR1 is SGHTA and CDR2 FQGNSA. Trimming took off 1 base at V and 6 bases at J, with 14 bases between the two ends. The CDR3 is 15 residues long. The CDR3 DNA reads TGTGCCAGCAGCTTAGAGCGTCAGGTGATGGATACGCAGTATTTT. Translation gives CASSLERQVMDTQYF.

CDR3 amino acids: CASSYARQGSNEQFF. The CDR3 coding sequence is TGTGCCAGCAGTTACGCCCGACAGGGTTCCAATGAGCAGTTCTTC. The rearrangement links TRBV6-6 to TRBJ2-1; 7 nucleotides align to TRBD1. V lost 2 bases and J lost 6; bases outside the gene matches: 7. The germline gives CDR1 MNHNY, CDR2 SVGAGI (reference sequence). The CDR3 is made up of 15 amino acids.